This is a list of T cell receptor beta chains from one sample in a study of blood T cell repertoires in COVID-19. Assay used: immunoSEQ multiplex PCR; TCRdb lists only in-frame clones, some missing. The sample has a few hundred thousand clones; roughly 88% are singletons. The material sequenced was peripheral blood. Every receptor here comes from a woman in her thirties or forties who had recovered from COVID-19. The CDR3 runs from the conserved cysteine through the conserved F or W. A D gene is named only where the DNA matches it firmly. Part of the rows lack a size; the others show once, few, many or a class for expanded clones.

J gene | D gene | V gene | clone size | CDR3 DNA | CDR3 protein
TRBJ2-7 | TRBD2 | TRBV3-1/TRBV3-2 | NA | TGTGCCAGCAGTGTGGGACTAGCGGGGCCCTACGAGCAGTACTTC | CASSVGLAGPYEQYF
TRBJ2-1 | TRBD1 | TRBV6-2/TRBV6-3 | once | TGTGCCAGCAGCCTTAAGGCGGTGGCAGGGGGCACCTACAATGAGCAGTTCTTC | CASSLKAVAGGTYNEQFF
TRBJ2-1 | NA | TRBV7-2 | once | TGTGCCAGCAGCGACCGGAGAGGCTCGGATGAGCAGTTCTTC | CASSDRRGSDEQFF
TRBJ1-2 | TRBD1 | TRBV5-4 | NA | TGTGCCAGCAGCGCCCAGACAGGGGTCAGGAGTGGCTACACCTTC | CASSAQTGVRSGYTF
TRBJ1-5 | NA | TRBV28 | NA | TGTGCCAGCAGTTTTCTGTCGGGCAATCAGCCCCAGCATTTT | CASSFLSGNQPQHF
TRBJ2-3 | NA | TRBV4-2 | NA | TGTGCCAGCAAAGAAACTAGCACAGATACGCAGTATTTT | CASKETSTDTQYF
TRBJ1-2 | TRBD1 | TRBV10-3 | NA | TGTGCCATCAGTGCCGGGACAGGGGGCGATGGTGGCTACACCTTC | CAISAGTGGDGGYTF
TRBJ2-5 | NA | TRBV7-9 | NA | TGTGCCAGCAGCTTAATTGTTTGGGCAGAAGAAGAGACCCAGTACTTC | CASSLIVWAEEETQYF
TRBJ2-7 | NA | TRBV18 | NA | TGTGCCAGCTCACCAGGGGAGCCCTACGAGCAGTACTTC | CASSPGEPYEQYF
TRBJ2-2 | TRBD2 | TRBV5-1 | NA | TGCGCCAGCAGCGTCGGGACTAGGACTACCGGGGAGCTGTTTTTT | CASSVGTRTTGELFF
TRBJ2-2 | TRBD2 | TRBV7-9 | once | TGTGCCAGCAGCTTACGACTAGCGGGGGGTCCCGGGGAGCTGTTTTTT | CASSLRLAGGPGELFF
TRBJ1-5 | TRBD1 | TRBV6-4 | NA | TGTGCCAGCTCCCGGGACAGGGTAAATCAGCCCCAGCATTTT | CASSRDRVNQPQHF
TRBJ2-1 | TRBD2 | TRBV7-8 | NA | TGTGCCAGCAGCTTAGCCTCTAGCGGGGGCGTTCCTACCCGTGAGCAGTTCTTC | CASSLASSGGVPTREQFF
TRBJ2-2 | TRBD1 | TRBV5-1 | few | TGCGCCAGCAGCTCGGACGGACAGGGCCCCACCGGGGAGCTGTTTTTT | CASSSDGQGPTGELFF